This TCR beta chain was recorded in a study of blood T cell repertoires in COVID-19. Study-level information: T cells, B-cell-depleted T cells, or PBMCs supplied cDNA or gDNA.

CDR3 length equals 14 residues. V dropped 2 bases and J dropped 9; count of bases not matched to a gene: 7. From germline, CDR1 is MNHNS and CDR2 SASEGT. Per the authors' pipeline: Amplification from reference gene primers served as the basis for estimated nucleated cell counts. Sequencing was performed with immunoSEQ multiplex PCR; in TCRdb, only in-frame clones are kept and a portion is missing. D and trimming come from the DNA, and the V and J calls and clone size come from that table. The sample contains 200,000 to 300,000 clones, 80% to 85% of which appear only once. Sequenced input: peripheral blood. This chain connects TRBV6-1 to TRBJ2-1; 7 positions match TRBD1. This sequence was found in a middle-aged woman who had recovered from COVID-19. In nucleotides, the CDR3 is TGTGCCAGCAGTGAACACAGGGGCCTAATTGAGCAGTTCTTC. The encoded protein is CASSEHRGLIEQFF.